This T cell receptor beta chain was sequenced during a study of blood T cell repertoires in COVID-19 (TCRdb year 2020). General notes on the study: Samples from collaborators originated in the United States, Italy and Spain and spanned both the acute and convalescent phases of COVID-19. The prospective study material was composed of cDNA or gDNA derived from T cells, B-cell-depleted T cells, or PBMCs. Subjects who had been exposed to COVID-19, were actively infected with it, or had recovered from it provided the deeply sampled blood TCRbeta repertoires that made up the dataset. The repertoires were released in a freely available public database meant as a resource for research on the immune response to SARS-CoV-2. The samples were drawn from the first 160 participants of the ongoing ImmuneRACE study and from 1,200 or so subjects provided by 6 global collaborators. A de-identified subject ID, COVID-19 status, age in years and sex were almost always included in the sample metadata. Where available, HLA class I and class II types were taken from metadata supplied by the sample provider and were not determined by assay-based typing. Study-level results and caveats: Clinical and demographic metadata were provided uncurated, with the amount varying by source and participant.

Participants in the prospective study were aged about 18 to 95 years, lived in under 30 United States geographic areas, and enrolled through a virtual design. In the prospective study, participants were assigned to cohorts based on the clinical history participants reported in a screening survey and a study questionnaire. Recovered participants in ImmuneRACE Cohort 3 were defined as having two consecutive negative NP/OP PCR tests, clearance from a healthcare professional, or resolution of symptoms. In the prospective study, whole blood, serum and a nasopharyngeal or oropharyngeal swab were collected from each participant by mobile phlebotomists. Participants in the prospective study had the option to provide additional blood draws and questionnaires over a roughly two-month period. Prospective study blood samples were shipped either frozen or at room temperature before DNA extraction. The immunoSEQ Assay, a bias-controlled multiplex PCR, was used to amplify TCRbeta CDR3 regions from genomic DNA. The authors' pipeline ran thus. Nucleated cell counts per sample were estimated from amplification of reference gene primers within the assay. To quantify the absolute abundance of each unique TCRbeta CDR3 rearrangement, sequence reads were collapsed and filtered. For each sample, productive Simpson clonality was calculated by taking the square root of Simpson's diversity index across productive rearrangements. TCRdb took this table from immuneACCESS and kept in-frame rearrangements with V and J called. Such tables lack part of the clones; where checked against another copy, unresolved V genes explain under half of the gap, and the rest is unexplained. The V and J calls and clone size were taken over from that table, and D and trimming were inferred from the DNA. The sample profile shows around 330,000 clones; around 90% of them were found once. The top ten hold around 9% of the sample.

Sequences SGHNT (CDR1) and YYREEE (CDR2) are obtained from the germline V gene (reference sequence). Trimming costs V 1 base and J 3 bases, and their ends lie 13 bases apart. The CDR3 goes from the cysteine to the phenylalanine over 15 residues. Only the CDR3 portion is preserved as DNA: 45 bases, with reading frame beginning at the first base. About this clone itself: The antigen it recognizes is unknown. Per-base quality was not reported, and no clone a single base away is much larger than it.

This sequence uses TRBV5-4 and TRBJ1-2, with the D gene call left open. The receptor was isolated from a woman aged 18-29 years who had recovered from COVID-19. Sequenced: PBMCs or T cells enriched from blood (not recorded which). The CDR3 amino acid sequence is: CASSLRQDSYYGYTF. The nucleotide sequence is TGTGCCAGCAGCTTGCGGCAGGATTCTTACTATGGCTACACCTTC.